These T cell receptor beta chains were read from a single sample in a study of blood T cell repertoires in COVID-19. TCRdb keeps only in-frame clones here, not all; method: immunoSEQ multiplex PCR. Among over 200,000 clones listed, about 92% were seen once. Sample: peripheral blood. Receptors were obtained from a man between 25 and 39 years old with acute or convalescent COVID-19. The CDR3 runs from the conserved cysteine through the conserved F or W. D genes are given only for firm matches. Clone size appears in some rows only: once, few, many, or a class for an expanded clone.

J,V,D,size,CDR3,DNA
TRBJ2-5,TRBV5-1,.,.,CASSPGTNQETQYF,TGCGCCAGCAGCCCTGGGACAAACCAAGAGACCCAGTACTTC
TRBJ2-5,TRBV19,.,.,CASSRAVQETQYF,TGTGCCAGTAGTAGAGCGGTCCAAGAGACCCAGTACTTC
TRBJ1-4,TRBV14,TRBD1,.,CASSQEGQGAPNEKLFF,TGTGCCAGCAGCCAAGAGGGACAGGGGGCGCCTAATGAAAAACTGTTTTTT
TRBJ1-2,TRBV10-2,.,.,CASGRGLVYGYTF,TGCGCCAGCGGGAGGGGTTTGGTTTATGGCTACACCTTC
TRBJ1-2,TRBV18,.,.,CASSPVGRNYGYTF,TGTGCCAGCTCACCTGTGGGGCGCAACTATGGCTACACCTTC
TRBJ2-7,TRBV13,.,once,CASSHRFTYEQYF,TGTGCCAGCAGTCACAGGTTCACCTACGAGCAGTACTTC
TRBJ1-4,TRBV28,.,.,CASRGVPRPNEKLFF,TGTGCCAGCAGGGGAGTCCCTCGACCTAATGAAAAACTGTTTTTT
TRBJ2-7,TRBV5-1,.,.,CASSLAAGLTYEQYF,TGCGCCAGCAGCTTGGCCGCGGGCTTAACCTACGAGCAGTACTTC
TRBJ2-7,TRBV6-6,.,.,CASKRETGHEQYF,TGTGCCAGCAAACGGGAGACGGGCCACGAGCAGTACTTC
TRBJ1-2,TRBV7-9,TRBD1,.,CASGRTGANYGYTF,TGTGCCAGCGGGAGGACAGGGGCTAACTATGGCTACACCTTC
TRBJ2-6,TRBV7-3,.,.,CASRLRVAGANVLTF,TGTGCCAGCAGGTTGCGTGTAGCTGGGGCCAACGTCCTGACTTTC
TRBJ2-7,TRBV10-3,.,.,CAIRTDSGPYEQYF,TGTGCCATCAGGACAGACTCAGGTCCCTACGAGCAGTACTTC
TRBJ2-5,TRBV5-1,TRBD2,.,CASASGGRFEETQYF,TGCGCCAGCGCATCGGGGGGTAGGTTTGAAGAGACCCAGTACTTC
TRBJ2-1,TRBV30,TRBD2,.,CAWSSKRGYNEQFF,TGTGCCTGGAGTTCGAAGCGGGGCTACAATGAGCAGTTCTTC
TRBJ1-6,TRBV6-4,.,.,CASSTGPHSPLHF,TGTGCCAGCAGCACAGGGCCCCACTCACCCCTCCACTTT
TRBJ2-7,TRBV5-8,.,.,CASPLAWRESSYEQYF,TGTGCCAGCCCCCTTGCGTGGCGGGAAAGCTCCTACGAGCAGTACTTC
TRBJ1-4,TRBV19,TRBD1,.,CASSIVGRGREKLFF,TGTGCCAGTAGTATAGTAGGCAGGGGGCGAGAAAAACTGTTTTTT
TRBJ2-7,TRBV28,.,few,CASKQGVNYEQYF,TGTGCCAGCAAGCAGGGTGTAAACTACGAGCAGTACTTC
TRBJ2-1,TRBV11-1,.,once,CASSFDGVRTYEQFF,TGTGCCAGCAGCTTCGACGGGGTCAGGACCTATGAGCAGTTCTTC
TRBJ2-1,TRBV28,TRBD1,.,CASSLDRVNEQFF,TGTGCCAGCAGTTTAGACAGGGTAAATGAGCAGTTCTTC
TRBJ2-1,TRBV5-4,TRBD2,.,CASSLSSGIFNEQFF,TGTGCCAGCAGCTTGTCTAGCGGGATTTTCAATGAGCAGTTCTTC